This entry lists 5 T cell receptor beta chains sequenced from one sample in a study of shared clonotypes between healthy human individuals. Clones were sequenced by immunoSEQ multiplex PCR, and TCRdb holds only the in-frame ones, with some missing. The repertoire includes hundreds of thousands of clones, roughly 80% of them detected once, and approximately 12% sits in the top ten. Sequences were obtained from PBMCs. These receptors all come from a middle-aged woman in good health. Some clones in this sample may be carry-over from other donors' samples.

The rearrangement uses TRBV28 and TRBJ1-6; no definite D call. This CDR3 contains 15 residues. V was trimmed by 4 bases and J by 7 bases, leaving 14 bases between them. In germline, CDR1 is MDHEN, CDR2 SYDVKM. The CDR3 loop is CASSSIPPLNSPLHF. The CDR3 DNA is TGTGCCAGCAGTTCCATCCCCCCTCTGAATTCACCCCTCCACTTT.

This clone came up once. CDR3 loop: CASRRQGRYTEAFF. The CDR3 region has the DNA TGTGCCAGCAGGAGACAGGGGAGGTACACTGAAGCTTTCTTT. The rearrangement links TRBV6-5 to TRBJ1-1, with TRBD1 matching 8 bases. The V gene's germline CDR1 is MNHEY and CDR2 SVGAGI. V shed 6 bases, J shed 3 bases, and the junction held 6 bases outside the gene matches. This CDR3 region has 14 residues.

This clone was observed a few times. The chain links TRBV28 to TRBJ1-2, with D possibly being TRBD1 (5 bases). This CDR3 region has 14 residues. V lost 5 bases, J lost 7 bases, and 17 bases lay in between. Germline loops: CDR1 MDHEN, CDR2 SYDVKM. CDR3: CASSPPGRVIGYTF. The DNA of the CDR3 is TGTGCCAGCAGTCCCCCGGGGCGGGTGATTGGCTACACCTTC.

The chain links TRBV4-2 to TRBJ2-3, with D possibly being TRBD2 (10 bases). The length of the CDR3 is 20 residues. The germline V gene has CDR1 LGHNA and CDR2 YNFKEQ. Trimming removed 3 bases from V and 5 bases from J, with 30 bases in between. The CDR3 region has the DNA TGTGCCAGCAGCCAGGTGCCAGGACAGGGGTCTAGCGGGAGTCTAGATACGCAGTATTTT. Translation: CASSQVPGQGSSGSLDTQYF.

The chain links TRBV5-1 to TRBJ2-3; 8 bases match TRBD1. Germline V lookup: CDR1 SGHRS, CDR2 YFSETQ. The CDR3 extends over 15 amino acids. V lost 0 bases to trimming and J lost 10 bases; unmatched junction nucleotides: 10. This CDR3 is CASSLEGGQASAQYF. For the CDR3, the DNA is TGCGCCAGCAGCTTGGAGGGGGGACAGGCGAGCGCGCAGTATTTT.